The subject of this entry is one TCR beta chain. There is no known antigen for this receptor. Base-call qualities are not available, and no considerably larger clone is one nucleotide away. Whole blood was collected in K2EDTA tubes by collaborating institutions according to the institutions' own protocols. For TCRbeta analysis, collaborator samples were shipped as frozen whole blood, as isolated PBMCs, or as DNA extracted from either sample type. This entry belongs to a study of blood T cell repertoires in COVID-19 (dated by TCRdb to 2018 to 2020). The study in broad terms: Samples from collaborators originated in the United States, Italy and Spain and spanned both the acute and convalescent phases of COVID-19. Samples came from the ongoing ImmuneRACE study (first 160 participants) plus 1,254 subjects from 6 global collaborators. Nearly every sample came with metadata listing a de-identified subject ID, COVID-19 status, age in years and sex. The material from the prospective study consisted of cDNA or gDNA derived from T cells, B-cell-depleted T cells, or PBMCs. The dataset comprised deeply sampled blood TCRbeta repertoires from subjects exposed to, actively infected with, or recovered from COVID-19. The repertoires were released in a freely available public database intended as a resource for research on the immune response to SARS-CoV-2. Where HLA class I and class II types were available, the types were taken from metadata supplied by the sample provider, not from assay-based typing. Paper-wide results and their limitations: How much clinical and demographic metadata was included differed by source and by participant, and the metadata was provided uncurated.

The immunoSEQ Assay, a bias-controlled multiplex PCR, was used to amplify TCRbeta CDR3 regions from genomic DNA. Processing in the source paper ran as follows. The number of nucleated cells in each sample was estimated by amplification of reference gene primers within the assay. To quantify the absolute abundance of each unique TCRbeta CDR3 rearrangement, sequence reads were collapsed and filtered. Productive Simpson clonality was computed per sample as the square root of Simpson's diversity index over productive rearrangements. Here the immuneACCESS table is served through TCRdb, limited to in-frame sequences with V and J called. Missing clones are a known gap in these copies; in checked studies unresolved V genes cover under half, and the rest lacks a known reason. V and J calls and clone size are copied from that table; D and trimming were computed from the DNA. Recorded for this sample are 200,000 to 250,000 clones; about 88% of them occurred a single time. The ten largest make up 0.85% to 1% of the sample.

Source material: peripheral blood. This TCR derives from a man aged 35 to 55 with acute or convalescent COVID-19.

The CDR3 amino acid sequence is: CASSFSRAEAFF. DNA sequence: TGTGCCAGCAGCTTCTCACGCGCTGAAGCTTTCTTT. The chain couples TRBV13 to TRBJ1-1, with the D gene too uncertain to name. Spanning cysteine to phenylalanine, the CDR3 consists of 12 amino acids. The sequence is cut down to CDR3 DNA, 36 bases in frame from base 1. V and J are truncated by 3 bases and 6 bases respectively, leaving an intervening sequence of 8 bases. Sequences PRHDT (CDR1) and FYEKMQ (CDR2) are obtained from the germline V gene (reference sequence).